The sequence of this TCR beta chain was determined in a study of T cells after yellow fever vaccination. Findings and caveats of the study: Subsequent booster samples again held most clones from primary vaccination (roughly 96% CD4, 85% to 90% CD8). A secondary response was less intense yet reached its peak sooner, at day 5 versus 15. Contaminating bulk clonotypes could be abundant in FACS-sorted repertoires. Among all clonotypes, a small share was observed in both CD4 and CD8 compartments.

As to this clonotype: No antigen is known for it.

Per the germline V gene, CDR1 is LNHDA and CDR2 is SQIVND (reference sequence). The CDR3 has 12 amino acids. V was shortened by 8 bases and J by 4 bases, with 9 bases between the two germline ends. TCRdb re-analysed the 5' RACE reads in MiXCR, keeping a single row per CDR3 protein. This table holds about 360,000 distinct CDR3 sequences, 6.2% found once. This TCR derives from a man younger than 40 who received the YFV17D yellow fever vaccine. This chain links TRBV19 with TRBJ2-1; D possibly corresponds to TRBD1 (5 bases). Material: PBMCs, obtained 5 days after the yellow fever booster vaccination. The CDR3 coding sequence is TGTGCCAGTTGGACACCTTACAATGAGCAGTTCTTC. This codes for CASWTPYNEQFF.